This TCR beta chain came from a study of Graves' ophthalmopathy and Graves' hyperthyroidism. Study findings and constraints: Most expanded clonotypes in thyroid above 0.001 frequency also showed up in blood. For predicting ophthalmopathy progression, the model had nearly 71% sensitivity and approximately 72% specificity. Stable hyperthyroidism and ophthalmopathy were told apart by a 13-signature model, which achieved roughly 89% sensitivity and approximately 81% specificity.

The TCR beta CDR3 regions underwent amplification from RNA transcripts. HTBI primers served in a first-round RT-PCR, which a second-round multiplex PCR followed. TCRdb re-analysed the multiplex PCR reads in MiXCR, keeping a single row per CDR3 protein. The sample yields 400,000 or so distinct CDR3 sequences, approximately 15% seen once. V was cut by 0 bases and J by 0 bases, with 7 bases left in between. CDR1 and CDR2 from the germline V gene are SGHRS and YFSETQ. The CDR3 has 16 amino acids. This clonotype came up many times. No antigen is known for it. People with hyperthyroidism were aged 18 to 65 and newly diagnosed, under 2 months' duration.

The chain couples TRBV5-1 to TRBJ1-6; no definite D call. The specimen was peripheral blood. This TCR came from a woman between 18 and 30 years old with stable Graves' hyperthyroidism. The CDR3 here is CASSLDGSSYNSPLHF. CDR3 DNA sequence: TGCGCCAGCAGCTTGGACGGGAGCTCCTATAATTCACCCCTCCACTTT.